A single sample is the source of the 15 T cell receptor beta chains below, sequenced in a study of siplizumab effects on memory and regulatory T cells. Only in-frame clones appear in the TCRdb table, and some are missing; sequencing was by immunoSEQ multiplex PCR. In the table there are 100,000 or so clones, approximately 94% of which are singletons. The specimen sequenced was CD4+ T cells sorted from blood. These receptors all stem from a human donor in good health.

This clone was detected only once. As DNA, the CDR3 is TGTGCCAGCAGCAAGGACAGGGGAACTAATGAAAAACTGTTTTTT. Amino acids: CASSKDRGTNEKLFF. The chain carries TRBV5-4 and TRBJ1-4; 9 bases map to TRBD1. The CDR3 sequence is 15 residues long. Germline V gene data show CDR1 as SGHNT and CDR2 as YYREEE (reference sequence). Trimming removed 4 bases from V and 1 base from J; junction bases left unmatched: 2.

This chain joins TRBV5-3 and TRBJ2-3; D is ambiguous. TRBV5-3 is recorded as an ORF, its role being uncertain. Trimming shortened V by 5 bases and J by 1 base, and 26 bases separated the two germline ends. CDR3 length equals 19 residues. The CDR3 region has the DNA TGTGCCAGAAGGGTTAGGGTCTCTCTGGGGAACCACGGCACAGATACGCAGTATTTT. Its protein product is CARRVRVSLGNHGTDTQYF.

The V call is TRBV11-2, the J call TRBJ1-1; D call uncertain. Germline V gene sequence: CDR1 SGHAT, CDR2 FQNNGV. V was trimmed by 3 bases and J by 5 bases, leaving 13 bases between them. The CDR3 extends over 14 amino acids. CDR3 nucleotide sequence: TGTGCCAGCAGCTTTGACCGGGTGGCGACTGAAGCTTTCTTT. Protein: CASSFDRVATEAFF.

This clone was detected only once. The V and J genes are TRBV10-3 and TRBJ1-2; a possible D gene is TRBD1 (5 bases). V was trimmed by 7 bases and J by 8 bases, leaving 17 bases between them. The germline V gene encodes CDR1 ENHRY and CDR2 SYGVKD. This CDR3 has 13 amino acids. The chain's CDR3 is CAITGTNQGGYTF. CDR3 nucleotide sequence: TGTGCCATCACGGGCACCAACCAGGGCGGCTACACCTTC.

J is TRBJ1-3 and V is TRBV11-2, with a tentative D call TRBD1 (5 bases). The CDR3 consists of 15 residues. The germline V and J ends were trimmed by 2 bases and 3 bases, with 11 bases remaining between them. The germline V gene encodes CDR1 SGHAT and CDR2 FQNNGV. The CDR3 nucleotides are TGTGCCAGCAGCTTAAATGGGGCGGTTGGAAACACCATATATTTT. Translated: CASSLNGAVGNTIYF.

V and J are TRBV18 and TRBJ1-4; the D gene is possibly TRBD1 (6 bases). The CDR3 has 16 amino acids. Germline-derived CDR1 and CDR2 are KGHSH and LQKENI. V was shortened by 3 bases and J by 4 bases, with 15 bases between the two germline ends. This CDR3 is CASSPSTGTFNEKLFF. CDR3 in DNA: TGTGCCAGCTCACCCAGCACCGGGACATTTAATGAAAAACTGTTTTTT.

The chain links TRBV19 to TRBJ1-2; D uncertain. Trimming took 1 base from V and 3 from J, leaving 6 bases between them. The germline V gene encodes CDR1 LNHDA and CDR2 SQIVND (reference sequence). This CDR3 is built from 13 residues. CDR3 bases: TGTGCCAGTAGTATAGGGCAGTACTATGGCTACACCTTC. This sequence encodes CASSIGQYYGYTF.

This clone was seen a few times. V gene TRBV20-1 combines with J gene TRBJ2-3; maybe TRBD2 (6 bases). Germline CDR1 DFQATT, CDR2 SNEGSKA (reference sequence). The CDR3 covers 11 residues. V was clipped by 2 bases and J by 11 bases, with 11 bases between them. The CDR3 bases are TGCAGTGCTAGAATCATGGGGGGGCAGTATTTT. Protein: CSARIMGGQYF.

The chain joins TRBV7-2 to TRBJ2-3, with 7 bases that match TRBD2. The CDR3 is made up of 16 amino acids. Unmatched junction bases numbered 13, after V lost 4 bases and J lost 6 bases. The germline CDR1 and CDR2 sequences are SGHTA and FQGNSA. CDR3 protein: CASSYNAGGRWDTQYF. The CDR3, as DNA: TGTGCCAGCAGCTACAACGCGGGCGGGAGATGGGATACGCAGTATTTT. Based on the CDR3 plus reference TRBV7-2 and TRBJ2-3, the full variable domain is GAGVSQSPSNKVTEKGKDVELRCDPISGHTALYWYRQSLGQGLEFLIYFQGNSAPDKSGLPSDRFSAERTGGSVSTLTIQRTQQEDSAVYLCASSYNAGGRWDTQYFGPGTRLTVL.

This chain connects TRBV27 to TRBJ2-3, with 9 positions matching TRBD1. Germline trimming cut 5 bases from V and 7 bases from J; bases unmatched to any gene: 10. The CDR3 spans 15 residues. In germline, CDR1 is MNHEY, CDR2 SMNVEV (reference sequence). CDR3 amino acids: CASSPRTGEMNTQYF. CDR3 DNA sequence: TGTGCCAGCAGTCCCCGGACAGGGGAAATGAATACGCAGTATTTT.

This chain joins TRBV28 and TRBJ2-3; possibly TRBD2 for D (5 bases). The CDR3 runs 15 residues. Germline V gene lookup returns CDR1 MDHEN and CDR2 SYDVKM. Trimming removed 4 bases at V and 2 bases at J, with 13 bases between. The CDR3 DNA is TGTGCCAGCAGTTCCGGGAATACAAACACAGATACGCAGTATTTT. Protein: CASSSGNTNTDTQYF.

The gene calls are TRBV5-5 and TRBJ2-7; possibly TRBD2 for D (6 bases). This CDR3 is built from 13 residues. The V gene lost 4 bases and the J gene lost 0 bases, with 8 bases spanning the gap. Looked up from germline, CDR1 is SGHKS and CDR2 is YYEKEE (reference sequence). CDR3 sequence (DNA): TGTGCCAGCAGCCGGGACTTCTCCTACGAGCAGTACTTC. Protein: CASSRDFSYEQYF.

The rearrangement uses TRBV5-4 and TRBJ2-7; TRBD1 aligns across 7 bases. The CDR3 length is 11 residues. Germline loops: CDR1 SGHNT, CDR2 YYREEE (reference sequence). Unmatched junction bases numbered 0, after V lost 4 bases and J lost 5 bases. DNA of the CDR3: TGTGCCAGCAGCACAGGGGACGAGCAGTACTTC. It translates to CASSTGDEQYF.

V is TRBV11-2 and J is TRBJ2-3; no clear D. CDR1 is SGHAT, CDR2 FQNNGV, per germline. The CDR3 extends over 17 amino acids. Trimming took 1 base from V and 1 from J, leaving 15 bases between them. CDR3 in DNA: TGTGCCAGCAGCTTAGGTCAGGTAGGAACTGGCACAGATACGCAGTATTTT. This sequence encodes CASSLGQVGTGTDTQYF.

In regard to this clone: At one boundary the junction diverges from the germline segment, which might be a read error. This chain links TRBV7-7 with TRBJ2-3; the D is unclear. CDR3 size: 15 residues. Germline CDR1 SSHAT, CDR2 FNYEAQ (reference sequence). DNA of the CDR3: TGTGCTAGCAGCTTGGATCACCTTGGGACAGATACGCAGTATTTT. Translated, it gives CASSLDHLGTDTQYF. Full variable domain (remainder filled in from reference TRBV7-7 and TRBJ2-3): GAGVSQSPRYKVTKRGQDVTLRCDPISSHATLYWYQQALGQGPEFLTYFNYEAQPDKSGLPSDRFSAERPEGSISTLTIQRTEQRDSAMYRCASSLDHLGTDTQYFGPGTRLTVL.